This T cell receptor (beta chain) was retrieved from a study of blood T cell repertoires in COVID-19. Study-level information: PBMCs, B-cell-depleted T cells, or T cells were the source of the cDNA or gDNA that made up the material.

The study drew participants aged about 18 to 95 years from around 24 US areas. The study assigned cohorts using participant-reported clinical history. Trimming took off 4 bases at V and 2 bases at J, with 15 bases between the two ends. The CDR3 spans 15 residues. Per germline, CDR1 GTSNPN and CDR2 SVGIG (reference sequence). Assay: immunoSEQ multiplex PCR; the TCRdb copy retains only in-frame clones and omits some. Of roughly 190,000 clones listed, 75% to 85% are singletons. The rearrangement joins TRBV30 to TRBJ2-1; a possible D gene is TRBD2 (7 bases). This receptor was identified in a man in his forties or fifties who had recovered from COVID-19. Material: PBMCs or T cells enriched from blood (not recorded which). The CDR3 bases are TGTGCCTGGAAGGGAGGGCCAGGGGCCTACAATGAGCAGTTCTTC. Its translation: CAWKGGPGAYNEQFF.